This T cell receptor beta chain was profiled in a study of control samples from healthy donors and cancer patients. From germline, CDR1 is SGHVS and CDR2 FQNEAQ. There are 14 residues in the CDR3. Trimming removed 5 bases from V and 6 bases from J, with 14 bases in between. The table lists this clone with a count of one. Sequenced by immunoSEQ multiplex PCR; TCRdb stores in-frame clones only, minus some. The table shows around 80,000 clones, with roughly 86% occurring only once. The chain links TRBV7-8 to TRBJ2-4; D could derive from TRBD1 or TRBD2 (5 bases each). The origin of this receptor is a man aged 50 to 60 in good health. The source material was blood. The CDR3 DNA reads as TGTGCCAGCAGCCGAGATCGGGGCTTAAACATTCAGTACTTC. This encodes CASSRDRGLNIQYF.